The T cell receptor beta chain described here comes from a study of regulatory T cells in long-lasting Graves disease. This CDR3 comprises 11 residues. Trimming shortened V by 5 bases and J by 0 bases, and 2 bases separated the two germline ends. CDR1 is GTSNPN, CDR2 SVGIG, per germline (reference sequence). This sample's time point: newly diagnosed GD, antithyroid drugs for less than 3 months. PBMC-extracted RNA yielded the TCR library. This clonotype came up many times. Building of the TCR beta libraries involved iRepertoire HTBI primers and Arm-PCR of CDR3 regions. TCRdb re-analysed the multiplex PCR reads in MiXCR, keeping a single row per CDR3 protein. This sample yields 550,000 or so distinct CDR3 sequences, of which around 11% are seen a single time; approximately 9% belongs to the top ten. These data were likewise used in another study, on T cells in Graves' hyperthyroidism and ophthalmopathy.

This chain links TRBV30 with TRBJ1-3; D is ambiguous. This specimen was peripheral blood mononuclear cells (PBMCs), taken at new diagnosis, from a patient treated with antithyroid drugs. The sequence was collected from a woman under 40 with Graves disease. CDR3 in amino acids: CAWDSGNTIYF. CDR3 in DNA: TGTGCCTGGGACTCTGGAAACACCATATATTTT.